Presented here are 17 T cell receptor beta chains from one specimen sequenced in a study of somatic mutations in cytotoxic T cells in rheumatoid arthritis (dated 2017 in TCRdb). The library came from the immunoSEQ multiplex PCR assay. This immuneACCESS table, as held by TCRdb, lists in-frame sequences with V and J called but not all clones. Of the missing ones, under half trace to an unresolved V gene in checked studies; the others have no known cause. In this sample the table shows 10,000 to 15,000 clones, roughly 80% of which occur a single time. The ten largest make up approximately 20% of the sample. The specimen sequenced was CD8+ T cells sorted from blood. These receptors all come from an adult with rheumatoid arthritis.

This chain links TRBV9 with TRBJ1-1; no clear D. CDR1 and CDR2 (germline): SGDLS, YYNGEE. V lost 0 bases and J 1 base, leaving 4 bases between the germline ends. CDR3 length: 13 residues. The CDR3 DNA reads TGTGCCAGCAGCGTAGACGGGAACACTGAAGCTTTCTTT. Its protein product is CASSVDGNTEAFF.

This chain joins TRBV12-5 and TRBJ2-7; TRBD1 agrees at 8 bases. Germline V gives CDR1 LGHNT, CDR2 FRNRAP. The CDR3 extends over 15 amino acids. With 0 bases clipped from V and 5 bases from J, the junction kept 6 bases outside the gene matches. CDR3 sequence reads: CASGLVGTGRHEQYF. The CDR3 region has the DNA TGTGCTAGTGGTTTGGTCGGGACAGGCAGGCACGAGCAGTACTTC.

J is TRBJ2-6 and V is TRBV9, with D hard to call. This CDR3 is 19 amino acids long. CDR1 SGDLS and CDR2 YYNGEE come from the germline V gene. V lost 1 base and J 0 bases, leaving 17 bases between the germline ends. The CDR3 loop reads CASSVSRGTPPSGANVLTF. The CDR3 region has the DNA TGTGCCAGCAGCGTAAGTAGAGGAACCCCCCCCTCTGGGGCCAACGTCCTGACTTTC.

This chain uses TRBV27 with TRBJ2-1; 7 bases align to TRBD2. V shed 5 bases, J shed 6 bases, and the junction held 7 bases outside the gene matches. CDR1 and CDR2 (germline): MNHEY, SMNVEV (reference sequence). CDR3 length: 14 amino acids. CDR3 loop: CASSPGLGGNEQFF. CDR3 nucleotide sequence: TGTGCCAGCAGTCCTGGACTAGGCGGCAATGAGCAGTTCTTC.

The rearrangement uses TRBV6-1 and TRBJ1-1, with TRBD1 as a possible D gene (5 bases). The germline V gene has CDR1 MNHNS and CDR2 SASEGT. The CDR3 totals 15 residues. V was shortened by 1 base and J by 0 bases, with 9 bases between the two germline ends. The CDR3 sequence is CASSEDQGMNTEAFF. CDR3 DNA: TGTGCCAGCAGTGAAGATCAGGGAATGAACACTGAAGCTTTCTTT.

The chain recombines TRBV9 with TRBJ1-5; D remains ambiguous. Germline CDR1 is SGDLS and CDR2 is YYNGEE. This CDR3 comprises 13 residues. Trimming took 3 bases from V and 4 from J, leaving 8 bases between them. In DNA form, the CDR3 reads TGTGCCAGCAGCGACGACGGGAATCAGCCCCAGCATTTT. Translation gives CASSDDGNQPQHF.

V is TRBV5-4 and J is TRBJ1-5; D is uncertain. The germline CDR1 and CDR2 sequences are SGHNT and YYREEE (reference sequence). The germline V and J ends were trimmed by 0 bases and 7 bases, with 14 bases remaining between them. The CDR3 has 15 residues. CDR3 sequence: CASSLAGASGQPQHF. For the CDR3, the DNA is TGTGCCAGCAGCTTGGCAGGTGCGAGCGGGCAGCCCCAGCATTTT.

This chain links TRBV6-4 with TRBJ2-3, with TRBD1 identical over 9 bases. The CDR3 is 14 residues long. Germline V gene data show CDR1 as MRHNA and CDR2 as SNTAGT. V shed 4 bases, J shed 4 bases, and the junction held 3 bases outside the gene matches. CDR3 bases: TGTGCCAGCAGTGGGACAGGGGCCCCAGATACGCAGTATTTT. Its translation is CASSGTGAPDTQYF.

The chain recombines TRBV4-1 with TRBJ2-2, with D possibly TRBD1 on 6 matching bases. The germline V gene encodes CDR1 MGHRA and CDR2 YSYEKL. The CDR3 runs 16 residues. V lost 0 bases to trimming and J lost 4 bases, with 12 bases between them. The CDR3 DNA reads TGCGCCAGCAGCCAAGATCCAGGGGATGGCACCGGGGAGCTGTTTTTT. Its translation: CASSQDPGDGTGELFF.

The V and J genes are TRBV11-2 and TRBJ2-7; 9 nucleotides line up with TRBD1. The V and J ends lost 4 bases and 2 bases, in that order; junction bases with no gene match: 6. The V gene's germline CDR1 is SGHAT and CDR2 FQNNGV. The CDR3 consists of 15 residues. CDR3 sequence reads: CASSSRDRVTYEQYF. The CDR3 bases are TGTGCCAGCAGCTCCCGGGACAGGGTCACCTACGAGCAGTACTTC.

The J gene is TRBJ2-1, the V gene TRBV9; D may match TRBD1 or TRBD2 (5 bases each). Germline V CDR1 and CDR2: SGDLS, YYNGEE. V dropped 2 bases and J dropped 8 bases, with 14 bases sitting between them. This CDR3 is 14 amino acids long. The DNA of the CDR3 is TGTGCCAGCAGCGTCTTCAGGGACGGGGATGAGCAGTTCTTC. Translation gives CASSVFRDGDEQFF.

The chain uses TRBV6-6 and TRBJ2-5; either TRBD1 or TRBD2 may fit D (6 bases each). CDR1 and CDR2 from the germline V gene are MNHNY and SVGAGI (reference sequence). This CDR3 region has 14 residues. The V end was cut by 7 bases, the J end by 2 bases, with 14 bases between. The DNA of the CDR3 is TGTGCCAGCAACAAGGGGGGCTATCAAGAGACCCAGTACTTC. It encodes CASNKGGYQETQYF.

The chain is built from TRBV4-1 and TRBJ2-7, with 11 nucleotides matching TRBD2. The germline gives CDR1 MGHRA, CDR2 YSYEKL. Trimming cost V 1 base and J 3 bases; bases outside gene matches: 5. This CDR3 has 16 amino acids. The CDR3 region is CASSQALAGGGYEQYF. CDR3 bases: TGCGCCAGCAGCCAAGCCTTAGCGGGAGGGGGCTACGAGCAGTACTTC.

CDR3 DNA sequence: TGTGCCAGCTCACCTACCGGGAACTGGAACACTGAAGCTTTCTTT. As protein: CASSPTGNWNTEAFF. V gene TRBV18 combines with J gene TRBJ1-1; no definite D call. V lost 3 bases, J lost 1 base, and 12 bases lay in between. This CDR3 is built from 15 residues. The germline gives CDR1 KGHSH, CDR2 LQKENI. The full variable domain, in which reference TRBV18 and TRBJ1-1 provide the parts outside the CDR3, is NAGVMQNPRHLVRRRGQEARLRCSPMKGHSHVYWYRQLPEEGLKFMVYLQKENIIDESGMPKERFSAEFPKEGPSILRIQQVVRGDSAAYFCASSPTGNWNTEAFFGQGTRLTVV.

The chain links TRBV9 to TRBJ2-3; TRBD2 is a possible D gene (6 bases). Trimming removed 3 bases from V and 2 bases from J, with 10 bases in between. The CDR3 is made up of 14 amino acids. Germline CDR1 reads SGDLS; CDR2 reads YYNGEE. CDR3 in amino acids: CASSATGLTDTQYF. The CDR3 region has the DNA TGTGCCAGCAGCGCAACGGGACTCACAGATACGCAGTATTTT.

This clone occurred once. V and J are TRBV5-8 and TRBJ2-3; maybe TRBD1 (6 bases). V was cut by 5 bases and J by 5 bases, with 21 bases left in between. CDR3 length equals 16 residues. CDR1 is SGHTS and CDR2 is YDEGEE in the germline V gene. CDR3: CASRPTGKVLGDTQYF. CDR3 nucleotide sequence: TGTGCCAGCAGACCTACAGGGAAAGTTTTAGGAGATACGCAGTATTTT.

The rearrangement uses TRBV10-3 and TRBJ2-7; 9 bases align to TRBD2. Germline values: CDR1 ENHRY, CDR2 SYGVKD. J lost 2 bases, V lost 8 bases, and 7 bases had no gene match. The CDR3 sequence is 14 residues long. The CDR3 here is CAIAPSGVTYEQYF. In nucleotides, the CDR3 is TGTGCCATCGCCCCTAGCGGGGTAACCTACGAGCAGTACTTC.